The present T cell receptor (beta chain) was sequenced within a study of cytomegalovirus exposure and HLA in healthy donors. The germline gives CDR1 SGHTS, CDR2 YDEGEE. This CDR3 region has 15 residues. The V gene lost 1 base and the J gene lost 0 bases, with 11 bases spanning the gap. PCR was performed using 60 Vbeta and 13 Jbeta primers. How the authors handled the data: A follow-up analysis tallied around 80 million unique TCR beta chains, about 10 million shared. Sequencing used immunoSEQ multiplex PCR; TCRdb keeps in-frame clones, though not all of them. V and J calls and clone size follow that table, whereas D and trimming were derived from the DNA. The sample contains fewer than 300,000 clones, 80% of which appear only once.

V and J are TRBV5-8 and TRBJ2-7; maybe TRBD1 (5 bases). This receptor was taken from a girl aged 2-10 years in good health and CMV-seronegative. The specimen sequenced was PBMCs. As DNA, the CDR3 is TGTGCCAGCAGCTTGTGGGGCAGGAGCTCCTACGAGCAGTACTTC. Translated: CASSLWGRSSYEQYF.